These 3 T cell receptor beta chains were all obtained from the same sample, sequenced in a study of blood T cell repertoires in COVID-19. The table came from immunoSEQ multiplex PCR; TCRdb's copy has only in-frame clones and leaves some out. Of 100,000 to 150,000 clones listed, around 87% are singletons. Sequencing used peripheral blood. Receptors were obtained from a woman aged 55-69 years with acute or convalescent COVID-19.

The rearrangement uses TRBV6-5 and TRBJ1-2, with D perhaps TRBD1 (6 bases). Trimming shortened V by 0 bases and J by 8 bases, and 16 bases separated the two germline ends. CDR1 and CDR2 (germline): MNHEY, SVGAGI. The CDR3 consists of 15 residues. The CDR3 DNA follows: TGTGCCAGCAGTTACTCCCCACCAGGGGCTTTCGGCTACACCTTC. It yields the protein CASSYSPPGAFGYTF.

The V gene is TRBV12-2, the J gene TRBJ2-2; the D call in the table, TRBD2, was not verified against the DNA. TRBV12-2 is a documented pseudogene. CDR3 length equals 13 residues. CDR3 sequence reads: CASRTRGTGELFF. For the CDR3, the DNA is TGTGCAAGTCGCACCCGCGGAACCGGGGAGCTGTTTTTT.

The CDR3 loop is CASSPLTGYEQYF. The CDR3 DNA reads as TGTGCCAGCAGTCCACTGACAGGTTACGAGCAGTACTTC. The rearrangement uses TRBV12-3 or TRBV12-4 and TRBJ2-7; D is perhaps TRBD1 (6 bases). Trimming took 5 bases from V and 4 from J, leaving 12 bases between them. The CDR3 covers 13 residues.